The text below deals with one T cell receptor beta chain. Its antigen is unidentified. The data derive from a study of shared clonotypes between healthy human individuals. General study points: Naive CD4 clonotypes overlapped across a handful of donors at roughly 5.1%.

At a deep level, the assay was run. Each replicate PCR on the sorted subsets used 150 to 200 ng DNA (around 30,000 T cell genomes). Sequenced by immunoSEQ multiplex PCR; TCRdb stores in-frame clones only, minus some. This sample has about 2,100,000 clones, with about 93% found just once. CD8 cells regarded as naive lacked CD45RO, were positively chosen for CCR7, and omitted terminally differentiated effector memory CD45RA+ cells. Trimming removed 5 bases from V and 1 base from J; junction bases left unmatched: 9. This CDR3 region has 17 residues. Germline CDR1 is LNHDA and CDR2 is SQIVND (reference sequence).

The V and J genes are TRBV19 and TRBJ2-2; 8 nucleotides match TRBD1. This TCR came from a young man in good health. Some clones in this sample may be carry-over from other donors' samples. The sample taken for sequencing was naive CD8+ T cells from PBMCs. The CDR3 sequence is CASSLPRGLENTGELFF. The CDR3 nucleotides are TGTGCCAGTAGTCTTCCCAGGGGGCTCGAGAACACCGGGGAGCTGTTTTTT.